This T cell receptor beta chain was obtained from a study of T cell repertoires in cytomegalovirus infection. Turning to the study itself: Indications came from public TCR beta signatures; they pointed to CMV infection and to a matching HLA type. Study-wide points: Carriage of CMV together with the relevant HLA was identifiable through cumulative public TCR beta family frequency. In two of eight donors, the top clonotype was HLA-C-restricted CMV-specific.

The germline gives CDR1 LGHNT, CDR2 FRNRAP. After removal of 5 bases from V and 5 bases from J, the junction contained 13 bases not matched to a gene. The CDR3 consists of 16 residues. TCRdb re-called the reads with MiXCR, one entry per CDR3 protein. The table includes about 490,000 distinct CDR3 sequences, 16% detected once. The table lists this clonotype with many counts. Its antigen remains unidentified. Input material: CD8+ T cells from PBMCs. V usage is TRBV12-5 and J usage is TRBJ1-2; 8 bases agree with TRBD1. This clonotype originated in a human donor in good health (CMV status not recorded). Some clones in this sample may be carry-over from other donors' samples. CDR3 DNA sequence: TGTGCTAGTGGTCTTGGACAGGGACAGAAGGATTATGGCTACACCTTC. Amino acids: CASGLGQGQKDYGYTF. Together with reference TRBV12-5 and TRBJ1-2, the CDR3 gives the full variable domain: DARVTQTPRHKVTEMGQEVTMRCQPILGHNTVFWYRQTMMQGLELLAYFRNRAPLDDSGMPKDRFSAEMPDATLATLKIQPSEPRDSAVYFCASGLGQGQKDYGYTFGSGTRLTVV.